What follows are 7 T cell receptor beta chains derived from one specimen sequenced in a study of T cell repertoires in cytomegalovirus infection. TCRdb used MiXCR to reprocess the reads, holding one entry per CDR3 protein. The table shows around 570,000 distinct CDR3 sequences, with 40% occurring only once. These receptors' antigens are unknown. The starting material was cultured PBMCs, obtained from culture after CMV antigen stimulation. The receptors stem from a human donor in good health (CMV status not recorded). Some clones in this sample may be carry-over from other donors' samples.

This clonotype was observed once. This chain connects TRBV7-6 to TRBJ2-6; 7 positions match TRBD2. The germline V gene has CDR1 SGHVS and CDR2 FNYEAQ. The CDR3 has 17 residues. After removal of 1 base from V and 2 bases from J, the junction contained 5 bases not matched to a gene. The CDR3 reads CASSLGGRAPGANVLTF. The CDR3 DNA sequence: TGTGCCAGCAGCTTAGGGGGGAGGGCCCCTGGGGCCAACGTCCTGACTTTC.

The rearrangement joins TRBV5-1 to TRBJ1-6, with 7 nucleotides matching TRBD1. The junction had 10 bases not matched to a gene; V was cut back by 1 base and J by 9 bases. The CDR3 runs to 16 residues. Looked up from germline, CDR1 is SGHRS and CDR2 is YFSETQ. The CDR3: CASSLSGDSIISPLHF. The CDR3 DNA reads as TGCGCCAGCAGCTTGTCAGGGGACAGTATAATTTCACCCCTCCACTTT.

This sequence joins TRBV6-5 and TRBJ2-1; a weak D match, TRBD2 (6 bases). Trimming removed 1 base from V and 9 bases from J, with 13 bases in between. The germline gives CDR1 MNHEY, CDR2 SVGAGI. The CDR3 length is 14 residues. CDR3 bases: TGTGCCAGCAGTTACTTGGGGGGTCAGGGTGAGCAGTTCTTC. Its protein product is CASSYLGGQGEQFF.

The chain joins TRBV20-1 to TRBJ1-6, with D maybe TRBD1 (6 bases). CDR1 is DFQATT, CDR2 SNEGSKA, per germline (reference sequence). This CDR3 region has 13 residues. Trimming pared 2 bases from V and 5 bases from J, leaving 7 bases between. The CDR3 loop reads CSARQGHNSPLHF. As DNA, the CDR3 is TGCAGTGCTAGACAGGGGCATAATTCACCCCTCCACTTT.

The J gene is TRBJ2-5, the V gene TRBV28, with a possible D match to TRBD1 (5 bases). The CDR3 length is 13 residues. CDR1 is MDHEN and CDR2 is SYDVKM in the germline V gene. The germline V and J ends were trimmed by 5 bases and 6 bases, with 13 bases remaining between them. The CDR3 is CASSPPPDKTQYF. The CDR3 DNA follows: TGTGCCAGCAGTCCCCCACCGGACAAGACCCAGTACTTC. Variable domain in full (rest from reference TRBV28 and TRBJ2-5): DVKVTQSSRYLVKRTGEKVFLECVQDMDHENMFWYRQDPGLGLRLIYFSYDVKMKEKGDIPEGYSVSREKKERFSLILESASTNQTSMYLCASSPPPDKTQYFGPGTRLLVL.

V is TRBV19 and J is TRBJ2-7; 7 nucleotides match TRBD1. V lost 11 bases to trimming and J lost 0 bases; unmatched junction nucleotides: 16. CDR1 LNHDA and CDR2 SQIVND come from the germline V gene (reference sequence). This CDR3 spans 16 amino acids. CDR3 bases: TGTGCCGGAAGAAGACAGGGCTATGCGAGCTCCTACGAGCAGTACTTC. Its translation: CAGRRQGYASSYEQYF.

The chain is built from TRBV7-6 and TRBJ1-1, with D possibly TRBD1 on 5 matching bases. V dropped 1 base and J dropped 0 bases, with 15 bases sitting between them. Germline CDR1 reads SGHVS; CDR2 reads FNYEAQ. The CDR3 length is 17 residues. The CDR3 reads CASSLGSGANLNTEAFF. The CDR3 nucleotides read TGTGCCAGCAGCTTAGGGAGCGGGGCCAACCTGAACACTGAAGCTTTCTTT. The entire variable domain, with the rest obtained from reference TRBV7-6 and TRBJ1-1, is as follows: GAGVSQSPRYKVTKRGQDVALRCDPISGHVSLYWYRQALGQGPEFLTYFNYEAQQDKSGLPNDRFSAERPEGSISTLTIQRTEQRDSAMYRCASSLGSGANLNTEAFFGQGTRLTVV.